This passage covers 4 T cell receptor beta chains from one sample sequenced in a study of blood T cell repertoires in COVID-19 (dated by TCRdb to 2019 to 2021). The library was prepared using the immunoSEQ multiplex PCR assay. This is the immuneACCESS table as TCRdb keeps it, with only in-frame sequences that have V and J called. A part of the clones is gone; compared with another copy, unresolved V genes explain less than half, and the rest is unexplained. The sample contains roughly 270,000 clones, 88% of them found a single time. The top ten clonotypes cover over 8% of the sample. The sample was peripheral blood. These receptors came from a man between 18 and 35 years old with active or convalescent COVID-19.

The chain is built from TRBV2 and TRBJ1-1, with 9 bases that match TRBD1. J lost 0 bases, V lost 6 bases, and 17 bases had no gene match. The CDR3 is 19 amino acids. Germline values: CDR1 SNHLY, CDR2 FYNNEI. Here the CDR3 reads CASRYEDDRGARLNTEAFF. DNA of the CDR3: TGTGCCAGCAGGTACGAGGACGACAGGGGGGCGAGACTGAACACTGAAGCTTTCTTT.

The rearrangement uses TRBV11-3 and TRBJ2-1; possible D gene TRBD2, 6 bases. The CDR3 sequence is 15 residues long. From germline, CDR1 is SGHNT and CDR2 YENEEA. The ends were cut back, 1 base at V and 2 bases at J, with 9 bases in the middle. CDR3 loop: CASSLAGGAYNEQFF. For the CDR3, the DNA is TGTGCCAGCAGCTTAGCCGGAGGGGCCTACAATGAGCAGTTCTTC. The full variable domain, in which reference TRBV11-3 and TRBJ2-1 provide the parts outside the CDR3, is EAGVVQSPRYKIIEKKQPVAFWCNPISGHNTLYWYLQNLGQGPELLIRYENEEAVDDSQLPKDRFSAERLKGVDSTLKIQPAELGDSAVYLCASSLAGGAYNEQFFGPGTRLTVL.

The chain joins TRBV9 to TRBJ2-4; 10 nucleotides match TRBD1. Trimming cost V 1 base and J 9 bases; bases outside gene matches: 10. Germline V CDR1 and CDR2: SGDLS, YYNGEE. The CDR3 is 16 amino acids. CDR3 in DNA: TGTGCCAGCAGCGTACACCAGGGGGACAGGGGAGGCATTCAGTACTTC. Protein sequence: CASSVHQGDRGGIQYF.

The chain carries TRBV6-5 and TRBJ1-2; 8 bases map to TRBD1. This CDR3 comprises 16 residues. The germline CDR1 and CDR2 sequences are MNHEY and SVGAGI. The V segment lost 3 bases and the J segment 2 bases; nucleotides outside the gene matches: 8. This CDR3 is CASSYQGQEGNYGYTF. The CDR3 bases are TGTGCCAGCAGTTATCAGGGACAGGAGGGCAACTATGGCTACACCTTC.